The source of this T cell receptor beta chain is a study of persistence of HIV-infected CD4 T cells. Study background: A median of approximately eight years of suppressive ART preceded sampling. Multiple blood draws of up to about 180 mL, except a couple of donors with single leukapheresis.

The sample holds one count of this clone. Its antigen is unidentified. Cells were stimulated with CMV-infected fibroblast lysates at about 9.4 ug/mL. Memory cells lacking CD40L and CD69 with high CD45RO were sorted. Donors had CD4+ T cell counts above 400 cells/uL and were CMV-seropositive. The immunoSEQ assay was version 4, run in survey mode. The method was immunoSEQ multiplex PCR; TCRdb's version includes in-frame clones alone and lacks a portion of them. The table has roughly 34,000 clones, roughly 87% seen once. V was trimmed by 1 base and J by 0 bases, leaving 11 bases between them. The CDR3 length is 16 residues. CDR1 is MDHEN and CDR2 is SYDVKM in the germline V gene. Study-level results: Compared with CD3/CD28-stimulated cells, CMV- and Gag-responding cells showed lower TCRbeta richness.

The chain employs TRBV28 and TRBJ2-3, with D maybe TRBD2 (5 bases). The source was CD4+ T cells sorted from PBMCs after roughly 19-hour stimulation, collected from a patient who received antiretroviral therapy. This clonotype was obtained from an adult woman with HIV who was CMV-seropositive. The CDR3 DNA sequence: TGTGCCAGCAGTTTATCGGGATACTACAGCACAGATACGCAGTATTTT. Translating gives CASSLSGYYSTDTQYF.